The clone carrying this TCR beta chain was detected only a few times. The data belong to a study of blood T cell repertoires in COVID-19. Germline V lookup: CDR1 SNHLY, CDR2 FYNNEI. The junction had 10 bases not matched to a gene; V was cut back by 5 bases and J by 7 bases. The CDR3 is made up of 14 amino acids. Measured with immunoSEQ multiplex PCR; TCRdb has only the in-frame clones, and not every one. The sample has about 130,000 clones, 60% to 85% seen once. The sequence derives from an older man with acute or convalescent COVID-19. The V gene is TRBV2, the J gene TRBJ1-2; 7 bases are a match to TRBD1. Sequenced sample: peripheral blood. CDR3 region: CASSRLQGTGGYTF. The CDR3 bases are TGTGCCAGCAGTAGACTACAGGGGACCGGTGGCTACACCTTC.